Below, 22 T cell receptor beta chains from the same sample are listed, as sequenced in a study of response to subunit inactivated influenza vaccine (dated by TCRdb to 2016 to 2018). The sample's time point label is to be understood as: around 45 days after influenza vaccine administration. Library method: RT-PCR. Sequencing instrument: Illumina HiSeq 2500. TCRdb reran the public reads through fastp at Q25 and MiXCR, keeping productive beta chains. Rows matching on CDR3 protein sequence are summarized as one entry with the most common DNA and genes. The sample includes under 500,000 distinct CDR3 sequences, with around 9.9% observed a single time. 9.5% to 15% of the sample goes to the ten largest clones. Sequences were derived from PBMCs from blood, sampled more than 35 days after vaccination. Receptors originate from a man aged 45-65 years who received an inactivated influenza vaccine. Donor details come from another sample of the same person, matched by shared clones.

The gene calls are TRBV2 and TRBJ1-5, with D unresolved. V dropped 5 bases and J dropped 0 bases, with 11 bases sitting between them. The CDR3 consists of 15 residues. Germline V gives CDR1 SNHLY, CDR2 FYNNEI. CDR3 in amino acids: CASSMLQNSNQPQHF. In nucleotides, the CDR3 is TGTGCCAGCAGTATGTTGCAGAATAGCAATCAGCCCCAGCATTTT.

This sequence joins TRBV7-9 and TRBJ2-5; D is unresolved. The V gene's germline CDR1 is SEHNR and CDR2 FQNEAQ (reference sequence). The V and J ends lost 3 bases and 7 bases respectively, with 15 bases between them. This CDR3 contains 14 residues. The CDR3 reads CASSLGHKGPTQYF. In DNA, the CDR3 is TGTGCCAGCAGCTTGGGTCATAAAGGGCCGACCCAGTACTTC.

This clonotype has a handful of counts. The chain joins TRBV5-6 to TRBJ2-3, with D uncertain. CDR3 size: 17 residues. Trimming removed 2 bases at V and 0 bases at J, with 16 bases between. Germline V lookup: CDR1 SGHDT, CDR2 YYEEEE. CDR3 loop: CASSFRRQAKSTDTQYF. CDR3 DNA sequence: TGTGCCAGCAGCTTCCGTCGGCAGGCCAAAAGCACAGATACGCAGTATTTT.

The V gene is TRBV7-3, the J gene TRBJ2-1; 10 bases fit TRBD2. Germline CDR1 SGHTA, CDR2 FQGTGA. J was trimmed by 6 bases and V by 4 bases; bases with no gene match: 12. The CDR3 runs 17 residues. For the CDR3, the DNA is TGTGCCAGCAGCTCTGATGGGCTAGCGGGAGCCCTCAATGAGCAGTTCTTC. Amino acid sequence: CASSSDGLAGALNEQFF.

This rearrangement joins TRBV4-3 to TRBJ2-7; D is undetermined. Germline lookup yields CDR1 LGHNA and CDR2 YSLEER. This CDR3 is built from 13 residues. V gave up 2 bases and J gave up 5 bases, with 10 bases separating them. In DNA, the CDR3 is TGCGCCAGCAGCCAACATCCCACCAACGAGCAGTACTTC. Translated, it gives CASSQHPTNEQYF.

V is TRBV12-3 or TRBV12-4 and J is TRBJ2-3, with D perhaps TRBD2 (5 bases). The length of the CDR3 is 14 residues. Trimming stripped 8 bases from V and 4 bases from J, with 16 bases between. CDR3 region: CASGTGRRPDTQYF. CDR3 sequence (DNA): TGTGCCAGCGGTACGGGCCGGAGGCCAGATACGCAGTATTTT.

This clonotype has only a few counts. The rearrangement links TRBV7-2 to TRBJ2-5; 13 nucleotides agree with TRBD2. This CDR3 is built from 16 residues. The V and J ends lost 3 bases and 5 bases, in that order; junction bases with no gene match: 6. Germline V gives CDR1 SGHTA, CDR2 FQGNSA. The CDR3 coding sequence is TGTGCCAGCAGCTTGGGCACTAGCGGGGGGGCTGAGACCCAGTACTTC. Residues: CASSLGTSGGAETQYF.

The rearrangement uses TRBV9 and TRBJ2-3; 8 bases agree with TRBD1. There are 16 residues in the CDR3. The trim removed 3 bases at V and 0 bases at J, leaving 6 bases unmatched. The germline V gene encodes CDR1 SGDLS and CDR2 YYNGEE. The CDR3 loop is CASSATGGSSTDTQYF. CDR3 DNA: TGTGCCAGCAGCGCCACAGGGGGTTCTAGCACAGATACGCAGTATTTT. Full variable domain (outside the CDR3, taken from reference TRBV9 and TRBJ2-3): DSGVTQTPKHLITATGQRVTLRCSPRSGDLSVYWYQQSLDQGLQFLIQYYNGEERAKGNILERFSAQQFPDLHSELNLSSLELGDSALYFCASSATGGSSTDTQYFGPGTRLTVL.

This clonotype was counted many times. CDR3 in DNA: TGTGCCACCAGGGCTAGCGCCTTCCAAGAGACCCAGTACTTC. This translates into CATRASAFQETQYF. The V and J genes are TRBV24-1 and TRBJ2-5, with D possibly being TRBD2 (6 bases). The V gene's germline CDR1 is KGHDR and CDR2 SFDVKD. This CDR3 has 14 residues. The V end was cut by 7 bases, the J end by 1 base, with 12 bases between.

The gene calls are TRBV7-2 and TRBJ1-1; the match to TRBD1 covers 9 bases. The CDR3 contains 15 residues. The ends lost 4 bases at V and 2 bases at J; junction bases unmatched: 5. CDR1 is SGHTA and CDR2 is FQGNSA in the germline V gene. CDR3: CASSWQTGGNTEAFF. For the CDR3, the DNA is TGTGCCAGCAGCTGGCAAACAGGGGGCAACACTGAAGCTTTCTTT.

This clonotype has only a few counts. The rearrangement uses TRBV5-1 and TRBJ2-3; weak D call: TRBD2 (6 bases). Germline CDR1 SGHRS, CDR2 YFSETQ. The CDR3 spans 14 residues. V was clipped by 8 bases and J by 1 base, with 14 bases between them. CDR3 protein: CASRRGSGTDTQYF. DNA of the CDR3: TGCGCCAGTCGCCGGGGGAGCGGCACAGATACGCAGTATTTT.

The V and J genes are TRBV19 and TRBJ2-7; D gene uncertain. Germline-derived CDR1 and CDR2 are LNHDA and SQIVND (reference sequence). The CDR3 is made up of 13 amino acids. V was clipped by 2 bases and J by 1 base, with 6 bases between them. CDR3 protein: CASSIQESYEQYF. Here the CDR3 DNA reads TGTGCCAGTAGTATACAGGAGTCCTACGAGCAGTACTTC. Supplemented by reference TRBV19 and TRBJ2-7, the full variable domain reads DGGITQSPKYLFRKEGQNVTLSCEQNLNHDAMYWYRQDPGQGLRLIYYSQIVNDFQKGDIAEGYSVSREKKESFPLTVTSAQKNPTAFYLCASSIQESYEQYFGPGTRLTVT.

Many counts were recorded for this clonotype. The V gene is TRBV11-2, the J gene TRBJ2-7; 8 bases are shared with TRBD2. Germline V gene data show CDR1 as SGHAT and CDR2 as FQNNGV. After removal of 4 bases from V and 3 bases from J, the junction contained 20 bases not matched to a gene. The CDR3 consists of 19 residues. The CDR3, as DNA: TGTGCCAGCAGCTCGCACCGTGGGACGGCCGGGACTAGTCTCTACGAGCAGTACTTC. Residues: CASSSHRGTAGTSLYEQYF.

This clonotype was seen at least ten times. The gene calls are TRBV6-2 or TRBV6-3 and TRBJ2-5, with TRBD1 as a possible D gene (6 bases). This CDR3 region has 14 residues. CDR1 is MNHEY and CDR2 is SVGEGT in the germline V gene. V was trimmed by 0 bases and J by 6 bases, leaving 11 bases between them. The CDR3 DNA reads as TGTGCCAGCAGTTACTCAGGGGGAGTTCAGACCCAGTACTTC. Its protein product is CASSYSGGVQTQYF.

The chain couples TRBV7-3 to TRBJ2-2, with 8 bases identical to TRBD1. Germline values: CDR1 SGHTA, CDR2 FQGTGA. CDR3 size: 16 residues. Unmatched junction bases numbered 11, after V lost 5 bases and J lost 6 bases. The CDR3 loop is CASSPTDRDYPGELFF. Written as DNA, the CDR3 is TGTGCCAGCAGCCCAACGGACAGGGATTACCCCGGGGAGCTGTTTTTT.

This clonotype was picked up one time. The chain joins TRBV15 to TRBJ2-1, with no clear D. Germline lookup yields CDR1 LNHNV and CDR2 YYDKDF (reference sequence). V was clipped by 5 bases and J by 2 bases, with 19 bases between them. There are 17 residues in the CDR3. The CDR3: CATSPALSLVTYNEQFF. Written as DNA, the CDR3 is TGTGCCACCAGCCCGGCGCTTAGCCTTGTTACCTACAATGAGCAGTTCTTC.

The chain couples TRBV20-1 to TRBJ2-1, with 13 bases fitting TRBD2. From germline, CDR1 is DFQATT and CDR2 SNEGSKA (reference sequence). This CDR3 contains 15 residues. The V gene end was trimmed by 3 bases and the J gene end by 6 bases; junction bases not matched to a gene: 5. The CDR3 nucleotides read TGCAGTGCTAGGCGGACTAGCGGGGGACTCAATGAGCAGTTCTTC. Translation gives CSARRTSGGLNEQFF.

The sample holds a few counts of this clonotype. V usage is TRBV7-2 and J usage is TRBJ2-7; D is perhaps TRBD1 or TRBD2 (5 bases each). The CDR3 runs to 16 residues. Germline-derived CDR1 and CDR2 are SGHTA and FQGNSA. V dropped 2 bases and J dropped 4 bases, with 18 bases sitting between them. CDR3 sequence: CASSLISRDPTYEQYF. The CDR3 DNA reads TGTGCCAGCAGCTTAATTTCCAGGGACCCTACGTACGAGCAGTACTTC. Based on the CDR3 plus reference TRBV7-2 and TRBJ2-7, the full variable domain is GAGVSQSPSNKVTEKGKDVELRCDPISGHTALYWYRQSLGQGLEFLIYFQGNSAPDKSGLPSDRFSAERTGGSVSTLTIQRTQQEDSAVYLCASSLISRDPTYEQYFGPGTRLTVT.

In this sample, this clonotype turned up many times. This sequence joins TRBV20-1 and TRBJ2-2; D gene unclear. Per germline, CDR1 DFQATT and CDR2 SNEGSKA (reference sequence). The CDR3 sequence is 14 residues long. The ends were cut back, 4 bases at V and 1 base at J, with 10 bases in the middle. CDR3 in amino acids: CSATLGGNTGELFF. CDR3 sequence (DNA): TGCAGTGCTACCCTCGGCGGGAACACCGGGGAGCTGTTTTTT.

This sequence joins TRBV2 and TRBJ2-1; D call uncertain. The germline V gene encodes CDR1 SNHLY and CDR2 FYNNEI. This CDR3 comprises 12 residues. Trimming took 7 bases from V and 9 from J, leaving 13 bases between them. CDR3 coding DNA: TGTGCCAGCAAAGCCTTATCGGGTGAGCAGTTCTTC. Protein: CASKALSGEQFF.

The table lists this clonotype with a few counts. The chain combines TRBV15 with TRBJ2-1, with 8 bases lining up with TRBD2. The trim removed 5 bases at V and 4 bases at J, leaving 7 bases unmatched. This CDR3 contains 15 residues. In germline, CDR1 is LNHNV, CDR2 YYDKDF (reference sequence). The CDR3 DNA follows: TGTGCCACCAGCGGGGGACTAGATAGTTACAATGAGCAGTTCTTC. Protein: CATSGGLDSYNEQFF.

This clonotype was seen a handful of times. DNA for the CDR3: TGCAGTGCTAGAGCGGGGGGGGGCAGTACTGAAGCTTTCTTT. Translating gives CSARAGGGSTEAFF. The chain couples TRBV20-1 to TRBJ1-1, with D maybe TRBD1 (6 bases). Germline CDR1 reads DFQATT; CDR2 reads SNEGSKA (reference sequence). The CDR3 spans 14 residues. V lost 1 base and J lost 5, with 14 bases in between.